These T cell receptor beta chains were read from a single sample in a study of blood T cell repertoires in COVID-19. Assay: immunoSEQ multiplex PCR; the TCRdb copy retains only in-frame clones and omits some. The sample records approximately 350,000 clones, roughly 90% being singletons. Sequencing was performed on PBMCs or T cells enriched from blood (not recorded which). Receptor source: a woman under 40 who had recovered from COVID-19. CDR3s include the opening cysteine and the closing phenylalanine or tryptophan. Fields, in order: J gene, D gene, clone size, V gene, CDR3 DNA, CDR3 protein. D genes are given only for firm matches. Clone size is given for some rows only: seen once, a few or many times, or a class if the clone is expanded.

TRBJ2-2,NA,NA,TRBV28,TGTGCCAGCAGTTTAAATCCCAGGGACACCGGGGAGCTGTTTTTT,CASSLNPRDTGELFF
TRBJ2-3,TRBD2,NA,TRBV5-1,TGCGCCAGCAGTTACGGACTAGCTTATACTAGCACAGATACGCAGTATTTT,CASSYGLAYTSTDTQYF
TRBJ1-4,NA,NA,TRBV28,TGTGCCAGCAGTTCTATTGAGGAGGATGAAAAACTGTTTTTT,CASSSIEEDEKLFF
TRBJ1-1,NA,NA,TRBV3-1/TRBV3-2,TGTGCCAGCAGCCAGCGAGTCACGAACACTGAAGCTTTCTTT,CASSQRVTNTEAFF
TRBJ2-3,TRBD2,NA,TRBV19,TGTGCCAGTGCGGGGGGACTAAGCACAGATACGCAGTATTTT,CASAGGLSTDTQYF
TRBJ1-5,TRBD1,NA,TRBV29-1,TGCAGCGTAGGACAGGGCCTTAATCAGCCCCAGCATTTT,CSVGQGLNQPQHF
TRBJ1-2,TRBD1,NA,TRBV3-1/TRBV3-2,TGTGCCAGCAGCCTTCAAGGGACAGGGGGCCGAGGACCCTACACCTTC,CASSLQGTGGRGPYTF
TRBJ2-7,NA,NA,TRBV28,TGTGCCAGCAGTCCTGGACAGCACTACGAGCAGTACTTC,CASSPGQHYEQYF
TRBJ2-7,TRBD1,NA,TRBV18,TGTGCCAGCTCACCCAAGCCGGGACAGAAAAACTCCTACGAGCAGTACTTC,CASSPKPGQKNSYEQYF
TRBJ2-1,NA,NA,TRBV11-2,TGTGCCAGCAGCTTAAATCGACTAGGCCCCTTTGAGCAGTTCTTC,CASSLNRLGPFEQFF
TRBJ1-5,NA,NA,TRBV28,TGTGCCATTAAGGAGGGGAGCAATCAGCCCCAGCATTTT,CAIKEGSNQPQHF
TRBJ1-1,TRBD1,NA,TRBV11-2,TGTGCCAGCAGCTCGCTCAGGGGGTTGAACACTGAAGCTTTCTTT,CASSSLRGLNTEAFF
TRBJ2-3,TRBD2,NA,TRBV10-3,TGTGCCACGCCCCCTAGCGGGAGGACAGATACGCAGTATTTT,CATPPSGRTDTQYF
TRBJ2-5,NA,NA,TRBV5-1,TGCGCCAGCAGCTTGGACAGGGCGGAGACCCAGTACTTC,CASSLDRAETQYF
TRBJ2-7,NA,NA,TRBV3-1/TRBV3-2,TGTGCCAGCAGCTGGCCAGGGGACGAGCAGTACTTC,CASSWPGDEQYF
TRBJ1-2,NA,NA,TRBV3-1/TRBV3-2,TGTGCCAGCAGCCCTCGTGGGGGCCGGGACTATGGCTACACCTTC,CASSPRGGRDYGYTF
TRBJ1-5,NA,NA,TRBV12-3/TRBV12-4,TGTGCCAGCAGCAACGCGGGGAATCAGCCCCAGCATTTT,CASSNAGNQPQHF
TRBJ1-2,NA,NA,TRBV28,TGTGCCAGCAGTTTGGCCGGGCGGCAGGGCAGGGGTGGCTACACCTTC,CASSLAGRQGRGGYTF
TRBJ1-2,NA,NA,TRBV12-5,TGTGCTAGTGGTTTGGAACTGACAGGTGGGGGCTACACCTTC,CASGLELTGGGYTF
TRBJ1-4,NA,once,TRBV6-4,TGTGCCAGCAGTACCAGGGCTGATGAAAAACTGTTTTTT,CASSTRADEKLFF
TRBJ1-2,TRBD1,NA,TRBV2,TGTGCCAGCAGCCGGGAGGGGGCGCGGGGCTACACCTTC,CASSREGARGYTF
TRBJ1-2,NA,NA,TRBV3-1/TRBV3-2,TGTGCCAGCAGCCAAGGCGTCGGAGGGTATGGCTACACCTTC,CASSQGVGGYGYTF
TRBJ2-1,NA,NA,TRBV11-2,TGTGCCAGCAGCCAGCGGTGGAATTACAATGAGCAGTTCTTC,CASSQRWNYNEQFF
TRBJ2-3,TRBD2,NA,TRBV19,TGTGCCAGTAGTATAGTGGCCCAGCGGGAACGCGGAGATACGCAGTATTTT,CASSIVAQRERGDTQYF
TRBJ1-1,NA,NA,TRBV5-1,TGCGCCAGCAGCTTTTTATCGGGGGCTGAAGCTTTCTTT,CASSFLSGAEAFF
TRBJ2-6,NA,NA,TRBV27,TGTGCCAGCAGTTTAAGTTCGGGGTCTGGGGCCAACGTCCTGACTTTC,CASSLSSGSGANVLTF
TRBJ2-5,NA,NA,TRBV1,TGCACCAGCAGCCAAGTCGGGACCCCATTGGCGGGGGGCGAAGAGACCCAGTACTTC,CTSSQVGTPLAGGEETQYF
TRBJ1-2,TRBD1,once,TRBV5-1,TGCGCCAGCAGCTCCTCAGGGGGCGGTGGCTACACCTTC,CASSSSGGGGYTF
TRBJ2-3,NA,once,TRBV2,TGTGCCAGCATGGACCGGACATTCACAGATACGCAGTATTTT,CASMDRTFTDTQYF
TRBJ2-5,NA,NA,TRBV15,TGTGCCACCAGCAGACAACCCCTGGGGGGGCCTGAGGAGACCCAGTACTTC,CATSRQPLGGPEETQYF
TRBJ1-2,TRBD1,once,TRBV4-1,TGCGCCAGCAGCCATGTTGGACAGGGGCCTTATGGCTACACCTTC,CASSHVGQGPYGYTF
TRBJ1-3,NA,NA,TRBV3-1/TRBV3-2,TGTGCCAGCAGCCAAATGACGACTGCGAACACCATATATTTT,CASSQMTTANTIYF
TRBJ2-7,NA,few,TRBV15,TGTGCCACCAGCAGAGTTCCCGTATCCTACGAGCAGTACTTC,CATSRVPVSYEQYF
TRBJ2-1,TRBD1,once,TRBV19,TGTGCCAGTGCGACAGGGGGCCGCTACAATGAGCAGTTCTTC,CASATGGRYNEQFF
TRBJ1-4,NA,NA,TRBV4-1,TGCGCCAGCAGCCAAGACGGTACAGGGCCCGATGAAAAACTGTTTTTT,CASSQDGTGPDEKLFF
TRBJ2-1,TRBD1,NA,TRBV7-2,TGTGCCAGCAGCTTAGCGTCGGCCAGGGGGCTCCACAATGAGCAGTTCTTC,CASSLASARGLHNEQFF
TRBJ2-1,TRBD2,NA,TRBV7-6,TGTGCCAGCAGCTTAGCGCCTAGCGGGAGGTTAAATGAGCAGTTCTTC,CASSLAPSGRLNEQFF
TRBJ1-2,NA,NA,TRBV25-1,TGTGCCAGCAGTGATATTACAGGGAACTATGGCTACACCTTC,CASSDITGNYGYTF
TRBJ1-2,NA,NA,TRBV24-1,TGTGCCACCAGTATCAGCGGAGATGGCTACACCTTC,CATSISGDGYTF
TRBJ2-7,TRBD2,NA,TRBV5-1,TGCGCCAGCAGCTTGGGGAACGCGGGAGGCTACTACGAGCAGTACTTC,CASSLGNAGGYYEQYF
TRBJ1-4,NA,NA,TRBV10-3,TGTGCCATCAGTGAGTCGTTAGGGGGTCTTAATGAAAAACTGTTTTTT,CAISESLGGLNEKLFF
TRBJ1-6,NA,few,TRBV6-4,TGTGCCAGCAGTGGGACAGATAATTCACCCCTCCACTTT,CASSGTDNSPLHF
TRBJ2-3,TRBD2,few,TRBV5-8,TGTGCCAGCAGCTTGGAAGGCTTACTAGCGGGAGTCGATAGCACAGATACGCAGTATTTT,CASSLEGLLAGVDSTDTQYF
TRBJ2-3,NA,NA,TRBV7-3,TGTGCCAGCAGCCAGGGGGTAGCGGGGTTAACAGATACGCAGTATTTT,CASSQGVAGLTDTQYF
TRBJ2-3,TRBD1,NA,TRBV27,TGTGCCAGCAGGAGGACAGGGGAGACAGATACGCAGTATTTT,CASRRTGETDTQYF